The entry below describes one TCR beta chain. This may be a read error, as it is one base from a much larger clone. One entry per CDR3 protein results from TCRdb running MiXCR on the 5' RACE reads. Among 350,000 to 600,000 distinct CDR3 sequences, 12% to 15% were seen once, and the ten largest hold 0.52%. The data belong to a study of identical twins. Germline V gene lookup returns CDR1 SQVTM and CDR2 ANQGSEA. With 3 bases clipped from V and 7 bases from J, the junction kept 11 bases outside the gene matches. The CDR3 extends over 14 amino acids. The sample also formed part of further work on yellow fever vaccine responses in identical twins.

Sequencing was carried out using CD4+ T cells sorted from blood. The TCR comes from a woman aged 18-29 years in good health. This chain links TRBV29-1 with TRBJ2-5; 7 nucleotides agree with TRBD1. CDR3 sequence reads: CSVEGQTSVVTQYF. In nucleotides, the CDR3 is TGCAGCGTTGAGGGACAGACGTCGGTGGTGACCCAGTACTTC. The full variable domain, with the rest looked up from reference TRBV29-1 and TRBJ2-5, is SAVISQKPSRDICQRGTSLTIQCQVDSQVTMMFWYRQQPGQSLTLIATANQGSEATYESGFVIDKFPISRPNLTFSTLTVSNMSPEDSSIYLCSVEGQTSVVTQYFGPGTRLLVL.